The 25 T cell receptor beta chains below all came from one sample that was sequenced in a study of T cells in Graves' hyperthyroidism and ophthalmopathy (dated by TCRdb to the late 2010s). Preparation of the library involved multiplex PCR. Sequencer: Illumina HiSeq 2000. The TCR beta CDR3 regions were amplified from the RNA transcripts. The TCR CDR3 was subjected to a first round of RT-PCR using the HTBI primer set and the Qiagen OneStep RT-PCR kit. TCRdb passed the public sequencing reads through fastp at Q25 and MiXCR, retaining productive beta sequences. Each record represents a unique CDR3 protein, reported with the most common genes and DNA among its rows. The sample profile shows about 610,000 distinct CDR3 sequences; more than 15% of them were found once. The ten top clones hold 2.5% to 4% of the sample. Specimen: blood. These TCRs come from a woman aged 35 to 49 with Graves' ophthalmopathy.

This clonotype appeared many times. V is TRBV7-3 and J is TRBJ2-2, with a weak D call TRBD1 (6 bases). The CDR3 consists of 16 residues. V was trimmed by 2 bases and J by 4 bases, leaving 14 bases between them. In germline, CDR1 is SGHTA, CDR2 FQGTGA. Here the CDR3 DNA reads TGTGCCAGCAGCTTAGGGCAGGGGAGTAGCACCGGGGAGCTGTTTTTT. Translated, it gives CASSLGQGSSTGELFF.

This clonotype was recorded at least ten times. The chain uses TRBV30 and TRBJ1-4; D not resolved. Trimming removed 0 bases from V and 5 bases from J, with 10 bases in between. Germline CDR1 GTSNPN, CDR2 SVGIG (reference sequence). The CDR3 sequence is 14 residues long. The CDR3 is CAWSVGGTNEKLFF. The CDR3 DNA is TGTGCCTGGAGTGTAGGCGGCACCAATGAAAAACTGTTTTTT. The full variable domain, completed using reference TRBV30 and TRBJ1-4, is SQTIHQWPATLVQPVGSPLSLECTVEGTSNPNLYWYRQAAGRGLQLLFYSVGIGQISSEVPQNLSASRPQDRQFILSSKKLLLSDSGFYLCAWSVGGTNEKLFFGSGTQLSVL.

This clonotype was seen repeatedly, ten times or more. J is TRBJ2-2 and V is TRBV20-1; D ambiguous. CDR1 DFQATT and CDR2 SNEGSKA come from the germline V gene (reference sequence). V was clipped by 4 bases and J by 3 bases, with 15 bases between them. This CDR3 has 15 amino acids. The CDR3 is CSATPLSSDTGELFF. The CDR3, as DNA: TGCAGTGCTACCCCCCTAAGTAGTGACACCGGGGAGCTGTTTTTT.

This clonotype was observed at least ten times. The chain has TRBV18 and TRBJ2-3; the D gene is possibly TRBD1 (7 bases). Per germline, CDR1 KGHSH and CDR2 LQKENI. V was clipped by 5 bases and J by 0 bases, with 12 bases between them. The CDR3 totals 15 residues. The CDR3 reads CASSAGQRSTDTQYF. The CDR3 DNA sequence: TGTGCCAGCTCAGCGGGACAGAGAAGCACAGATACGCAGTATTTT.

A few counts support this clonotype. The V gene is TRBV18, the J gene TRBJ2-2; D is unclear. With 2 bases removed from V and 0 bases from J, the gap between germline ends came to 4 bases. The CDR3 runs 14 residues. Germline V gene sequence: CDR1 KGHSH, CDR2 LQKENI. CDR3 DNA: TGTGCCAGCTCACCAGGAGCGAACACCGGGGAGCTGTTTTTT. Translating it yields CASSPGANTGELFF.

The table lists this clonotype with many counts. This chain links TRBV2 with TRBJ1-4; 9 nucleotides align to TRBD1. Germline CDR1 reads SNHLY; CDR2 reads FYNNEI. The CDR3 runs to 14 residues. V dropped 7 bases and J dropped 7; count of bases not matched to a gene: 7. This CDR3 is CASKTGTGSEKLFF. CDR3 sequence (DNA): TGTGCCAGCAAAACCGGGACAGGGAGTGAAAAACTGTTTTTT.

The table lists this clonotype with many counts. The gene calls are TRBV18 and TRBJ2-5; D unclear. Germline V gene data show CDR1 as KGHSH and CDR2 as LQKENI. Trimming removed 2 bases from V and 5 bases from J, with 15 bases in between. The CDR3 totals 15 residues. The CDR3 loop is CASSPNGPPLETQYF. CDR3 in DNA: TGTGCCAGCTCACCAAACGGACCCCCCCTGGAGACCCAGTACTTC.

The table lists this clonotype with many counts. The J gene is TRBJ2-7, the V gene TRBV27; D may be TRBD1 or TRBD2 (5 bases each). Trimming removed 6 bases at V and 3 bases at J, with 18 bases between. From germline, CDR1 is MNHEY and CDR2 SMNVEV (reference sequence). The CDR3 totals 15 residues. CDR3 in amino acids: CASRGSGPLDYEQYF. The CDR3 coding sequence is TGTGCCAGCAGGGGCTCGGGACCCCTGGACTACGAGCAGTACTTC.

This clonotype was seen more than once but under ten times. V usage is TRBV18 and J usage is TRBJ2-1; 7 bases agree with TRBD2. The CDR3 has 17 amino acids. With 3 bases clipped from V and 0 bases from J, the junction kept 8 bases outside the gene matches. Germline V gene data show CDR1 as KGHSH and CDR2 as LQKENI. The DNA for the CDR3 is TGTGCCAGCTCACCGCCTAGCGGATTAAGCTCCTACAATGAGCAGTTCTTC. Its translation: CASSPPSGLSSYNEQFF.

This clonotype was counted ten times or more. The chain has TRBV6-1 and TRBJ1-2, with a weak D call TRBD1 (6 bases). V was shortened by 5 bases and J by 0 bases, with 10 bases between the two germline ends. This CDR3 has 14 amino acids. CDR1 is MNHNS, CDR2 SASEGT, per germline. The CDR3 here is CASSRDRTNYGYTF. In DNA, the CDR3 is TGTGCCAGCAGTCGCGACAGGACTAACTATGGCTACACCTTC.

This clonotype was detected many times. V usage is TRBV20-1 and J usage is TRBJ1-5; D gene uncertain. Looked up from germline, CDR1 is DFQATT and CDR2 is SNEGSKA (reference sequence). V lost 1 base and J 0 bases, leaving 7 bases between the germline ends. CDR3 length equals 14 residues. The CDR3, as DNA: TGCAGTGCTAGAGGGGGAGTTAGCAATCAGCCCCAGCATTTT. This encodes CSARGGVSNQPQHF.

Details on this clonotype: One base away lies a much larger clone, so this may be a sequencing read error. V usage is TRBV7-9 and J usage is TRBJ2-1, with D unclear. The germline V and J ends were trimmed by 5 bases and 9 bases, with 14 bases remaining between them. The CDR3 loop spans 13 amino acids. CDR1 SEHNR and CDR2 FQNEAQ come from the germline V gene (reference sequence). The DNA for the CDR3 is TGTGCCAGCAGCCAACACACAAATGCTGAGCAGTTCTTC. Amino acids: CASSQHTNAEQFF.

This clonotype was counted ten times or more. The chain couples TRBV3-1 to TRBJ1-2; D unclear. This CDR3 is built from 13 residues. The germline gives CDR1 LGHDT, CDR2 YNNKEL (reference sequence). V lost 3 bases and J lost 8, with 13 bases in between. In nucleotides, the CDR3 is TGTGCCAGCAGCCACGAACGGGCCGGGGGCTACACCTTC. This encodes CASSHERAGGYTF.

This clonotype was seen more than once but under ten times. This rearrangement joins TRBV29-1 to TRBJ2-2; 8 bases align to TRBD1. The CDR3 consists of 18 residues. Germline trimming cut 4 bases from V and 7 bases from J; bases unmatched to any gene: 20. Germline CDR1 is SQVTM and CDR2 is ANQGSEA. The CDR3, as DNA: TGCAGCGTTGCCCTAGTACCTCTGGACAGGGTCTTCGGCGGGGAGCTGTTTTTT. Protein: CSVALVPLDRVFGGELFF.

This clonotype was counted many times. The rearrangement joins TRBV2 to TRBJ2-5; D not certain. The V and J ends lost 3 bases and 5 bases respectively, with 22 bases between them. CDR1 is SNHLY, CDR2 FYNNEI, per germline. The CDR3 is 17 amino acids. Written as DNA, the CDR3 is TGTGCCAGCAGTGATGATAGGACGGCGAGGTTCGGGGAGACCCAGTACTTC. It is translated as CASSDDRTARFGETQYF.

This chain connects TRBV27 to TRBJ1-2; 7 nucleotides align to TRBD1. CDR1 and CDR2 (germline): MNHEY, SMNVEV (reference sequence). The length of the CDR3 is 17 residues. Trimming removed 5 bases from V and 4 bases from J; junction bases left unmatched: 16. The chain's CDR3 is CASSRRPDRAGLYGYTF. CDR3 nucleotide sequence: TGTGCCAGCAGTCGAAGACCCGACAGGGCCGGACTCTATGGCTACACCTTC.

V and J are TRBV14 and TRBJ2-7; no clear D gene. Looked up from germline, CDR1 is SGHDN and CDR2 is FVKESK. CDR3 length equals 12 residues. V shed 1 base and J shed 5 bases, with 6 bases lying between them. CDR3 nucleotides: TGTGCCAGCAGCCAAGTGGTCCACGAGCAGTACTTC. Amino acids: CASSQVVHEQYF.

This clonotype was found once. This chain links TRBV19 with TRBJ1-5, with a weak D call TRBD1 (6 bases). Germline loops: CDR1 LNHDA, CDR2 SQIVND (reference sequence). Trimming removed 7 bases from V and 1 base from J, with 11 bases in between. This CDR3 has 14 amino acids. CDR3 in DNA: TGTGCCAGTATGGACAGAAAGAGCAATCAGCCCCAGCATTTT. The encoded protein is CASMDRKSNQPQHF.

In its sample, this clonotype was seen a few times. V and J are TRBV6-1 and TRBJ2-2; unclear D gene. In germline, CDR1 is MNHNS, CDR2 SASEGT. V was clipped by 5 bases and J by 0 bases, with 10 bases between them. The CDR3 is 15 amino acids. CDR3 residues: CASSLFGANTGELFF. CDR3 in DNA: TGTGCCAGCAGTTTGTTCGGAGCGAACACCGGGGAGCTGTTTTTT.

This clonotype was detected many times. V gene TRBV3-1 combines with J gene TRBJ1-2; a possible D gene is TRBD1 (5 bases). V dropped 6 bases and J dropped 4 bases, with 18 bases sitting between them. The CDR3 contains 15 residues. Germline assignment: CDR1 LGHDT and CDR2 YNNKEL (reference sequence). The CDR3 DNA is TGTGCCAGCAGAAAACAGGTCGGGTTTATCTATGGCTACACCTTC. It translates to CASRKQVGFIYGYTF.

This clonotype was seen repeatedly, ten times or more. The chain combines TRBV30 with TRBJ1-1; D not certain. This CDR3 spans 13 amino acids. V was clipped by 2 bases and J by 1 base, with 8 bases between them. The germline gives CDR1 GTSNPN, CDR2 SVGIG (reference sequence). The CDR3 DNA reads as TGTGCCTGGAGTAGTCAGACGAACACTGAAGCTTTCTTT. It codes for CAWSSQTNTEAFF.

This clonotype has at least ten counts. The CDR3 loop is CASSQLGAKTEAFF. In nucleotides, the CDR3 is TGTGCCAGCAGCCAACTAGGGGCGAAGACTGAAGCTTTCTTT. This sequence joins TRBV14 and TRBJ1-1, with a possible D match to TRBD1 (5 bases). CDR1 SGHDN and CDR2 FVKESK come from the germline V gene. The CDR3 contains 14 residues. Trimming removed 2 bases from V and 5 bases from J, with 12 bases in between.

A few counts support this clonotype. One end of the junction varies from germline; a read error may be responsible. The V gene is TRBV25-1, the J gene TRBJ1-5; D is unclear. CDR1 MGHDK and CDR2 SYGVNS come from the germline V gene. CDR3 length: 16 residues. In DNA form, the CDR3 reads TGTGCCAGCAATGAAGAGAGGAGGGCTGGCAATCAGCCCCAGCATTTT. This translates into CASNEERRAGNQPQHF.

The chain recombines TRBV5-4 with TRBJ1-2, with a weak D call TRBD1 (6 bases). Germline CDR1 SGHNT, CDR2 YYREEE (reference sequence). V gave up 3 bases and J gave up 6 bases, with 18 bases separating them. The CDR3 spans 15 residues. The CDR3 nucleotides are TGTGCCAGCAGCTACACAGGGCCCCCGAGCCATGGCTACACCTTC. Residues: CASSYTGPPSHGYTF.

This clonotype was detected only a few times. The rearrangement joins TRBV28 to TRBJ2-1; 10 bases are a match to TRBD2. Germline V lookup: CDR1 MDHEN, CDR2 SYDVKM. This CDR3 is 15 amino acids long. V was pared by 8 bases and J by 0 bases, with 4 bases of the junction left unmatched. The CDR3 DNA follows: TGTGCCAGCGGGACTAGCGCCCTCTCCTACAATGAGCAGTTCTTC. Translating it yields CASGTSALSYNEQFF.